Each of the 9 T cell receptor beta chains below was sequenced from the same sample in a study of T-cell reconstitution after alpha-beta-depleted transplantation in children. A library of TCRbeta sequences, prepared with unique molecular identifiers, was generated. TCRdb called the PCR reads again in MiXCR, with one record for every CDR3 protein. The data hold 580,000 or so distinct CDR3 sequences, with more than 20% observed a single time. Source: PBMCs, mostly from graft donor cells, taken 360 days after TCRalphabeta/CD19-depleted stem cell transplant. The receptors shown here come from a boy younger than two who had a stem cell transplant for acute myeloid leukemia, so the T cells may come from the graft donor.

The chain combines TRBV5-1 with TRBJ2-5; D may be TRBD1 or TRBD2 (5 bases each). V shed 7 bases and J shed 3 bases, with 19 bases lying between them. The CDR3 covers 15 residues. CDR1 is SGHRS and CDR2 is YFSETQ in the germline V gene. DNA of the CDR3: TGCGCCAGCTCAAGGGCAGGGAGAGAGGAAGAGACCCAGTACTTC. Amino acid sequence: CASSRAGREEETQYF.

The chain has TRBV12-3 or TRBV12-4 and TRBJ1-2, with D possibly TRBD1 on 5 matching bases. The CDR3 sequence is 13 residues long. V was shortened by 6 bases and J by 6 bases, with 14 bases between the two germline ends. The CDR3, as DNA: TGTGCCAGCAGGATACAAGGGGTTCATGGCTACACCTTC. Translating gives CASRIQGVHGYTF.

In DNA, the CDR3 is TGCAGTGGCACAGGCCCGAACACTGAAGCTTTCTTT. Translating gives CSGTGPNTEAFF. V and J are TRBV20-1 and TRBJ1-1; possibly TRBD1 for D (5 bases). Germline V gene lookup returns CDR1 DFQATT and CDR2 SNEGSKA (reference sequence). V gave up 7 bases and J gave up 1 base, with 10 bases separating them. CDR3 length: 12 residues.

This clonotype was detected many times. The gene calls are TRBV10-3 and TRBJ2-7; 8 nucleotides match TRBD1. Germline V gene sequence: CDR1 ENHRY, CDR2 SYGVKD. The CDR3 totals 12 residues. J was trimmed by 5 bases and V by 7 bases; bases with no gene match: 4. The CDR3 DNA follows: TGTGCCATCAAGGACAGGGACGACGAGCAGTACTTC. This gives the protein CAIKDRDDEQYF.

This clonotype was detected only a few times. CDR3 nucleotides: TGCAGTGCCGGACAGGTAGACACCTACAATGAGCAGTTCTTC. Translation: CSAGQVDTYNEQFF. The chain combines TRBV20-1 with TRBJ2-1, with 7 bases fitting TRBD1. Germline V gives CDR1 DFQATT, CDR2 SNEGSKA (reference sequence). The CDR3 has 14 amino acids. With V trimmed by 6 bases and J by 2 bases, 7 bases remained unmatched.

The rearrangement joins TRBV24-1 to TRBJ2-3, with D possibly called TRBD1 or TRBD2 (5 bases each). The CDR3 has 13 residues. Per germline, CDR1 KGHDR and CDR2 SFDVKD. Trimming left V 2 bases short and J 7 bases short, with 9 bases between. The CDR3 DNA follows: TGTGCCACCAGTGATTGGGACCCCTATACGCAGTATTTT. As protein: CATSDWDPYTQYF.

This clonotype has at least ten counts. The V call is TRBV15, the J call TRBJ1-1, with D tentatively TRBD1 (5 bases). The CDR3 loop spans 15 amino acids. Germline V lookup: CDR1 LNHNV, CDR2 YYDKDF (reference sequence). The V and J ends lost 0 bases and 5 bases respectively, with 13 bases between them. The CDR3 loop is CATSRDRGVYTEAFF. The CDR3 DNA follows: TGTGCCACCAGCAGAGATCGGGGGGTATATACTGAAGCTTTCTTT.

This clonotype was observed at least ten times. V and J are TRBV15 and TRBJ2-7, with D perhaps matching TRBD2 (6 bases). Germline values: CDR1 LNHNV, CDR2 YYDKDF (reference sequence). V lost 8 bases and J 3 bases, leaving 17 bases between the germline ends. The CDR3 sequence is 14 residues long. This CDR3 is CATSPGTGFYEQYF. The CDR3 bases are TGTGCCACCTCCCCCGGGACTGGATTCTACGAGCAGTACTTC.

This clonotype was seen a few times. This sequence joins TRBV5-1 and TRBJ1-2; the match to TRBD1 covers 10 bases. J lost 8 bases, V lost 4 bases, and 14 bases had no gene match. Per the germline V gene, CDR1 is SGHRS and CDR2 is YFSETQ. The CDR3 is 16 amino acids. The CDR3 loop reads CASSPTGQGGPLGYTF. CDR3 sequence (DNA): TGCGCCAGCAGCCCTACCGGACAGGGGGGACCTCTCGGCTACACCTTC.